This passage covers 8 T cell receptor beta chains from one sample sequenced in a study of pediatric ulcerative colitis. Rectal tissue came from one to two pinch biopsies taken at colonoscopy. Profiling relied on immunoSEQ multiplex PCR, and the TCRdb table lists in-frame clones only, not all of them. The repertoire holds fewer than 30,000 clones, with over 65% as singletons. The sample comprised gut tissue. All receptors derive from a boy aged 5-17 years with severe ulcerative colitis.

The chain joins TRBV7-2 to TRBJ2-2; D gene uncertain. V lost 6 bases and J 15 bases, leaving 14 bases between the germline ends. The V gene's germline CDR1 is SGHTA and CDR2 FQGNSA. The CDR3 has 11 residues. The CDR3 is CASSPGYKVFF. The CDR3 nucleotides read TGTGCCAGCAGTCCGGGTTATAAGGTGTTTTTT.

The chain combines TRBV6-1 with TRBJ1-2; 7 bases align to TRBD1. Germline-derived CDR1 and CDR2 are MNHNS and SASEGT. V dropped 2 bases and J dropped 4; count of bases not matched to a gene: 7. This CDR3 contains 15 residues. The CDR3 loop reads CASSEWSGGGYGYTF. In DNA form, the CDR3 reads TGTGCCAGCAGTGAATGGTCAGGGGGTGGCTATGGCTACACCTTC.

This chain joins TRBV14 and TRBJ2-7, with D uncertain. The germline V gene encodes CDR1 SGHDN and CDR2 FVKESK. This CDR3 comprises 14 residues. Between the trimmed V and J ends, which lost 4 bases and 2 bases, there was a span of 12 bases. The chain's CDR3 is CASSRTGFTYEQYF. DNA of the CDR3: TGTGCCAGCAGCCGAACGGGTTTCACCTACGAGCAGTACTTC.

The chain carries TRBV6-4 and TRBJ2-1, with 14 nucleotides matching TRBD2. The ends lost 3 bases at V and 9 bases at J; junction bases unmatched: 4. The CDR3 sequence is 15 residues long. CDR1 is MRHNA, CDR2 SNTAGT, per germline. CDR3 protein: CASSETSGGGGEQFF. CDR3 nucleotide sequence: TGTGCCAGCAGTGAGACTAGCGGGGGGGGAGGTGAGCAGTTCTTC.

The chain is built from TRBV7-9 and TRBJ1-2; D call uncertain. Germline CDR1 and CDR2: SEHNR and FQNEAQ (reference sequence). The V gene lost 2 bases and the J gene lost 4 bases, with 11 bases spanning the gap. The CDR3 contains 14 residues. DNA of the CDR3: TGTGCCAGCAGCTTAAGTGGGGAAGCCTATGGCTACACCTTC. Its translation is CASSLSGEAYGYTF.

The rearrangement uses TRBV9 and TRBJ2-2; 7 bases fit TRBD2. The V segment lost 3 bases and the J segment 8 bases; nucleotides outside the gene matches: 16. The CDR3 is 17 residues long. Germline lookup yields CDR1 SGDLS and CDR2 YYNGEE. CDR3 in amino acids: CASSGEGTLRTRGELFF. In DNA form, the CDR3 reads TGTGCCAGCAGCGGGGAGGGGACTCTACGTACGAGAGGGGAGCTGTTTTTT. The full variable domain, rest sourced from reference TRBV9 and TRBJ2-2, is DSGVTQTPKHLITATGQRVTLRCSPRSGDLSVYWYQQSLDQGLQFLIQYYNGEERAKGNILERFSAQQFPDLHSELNLSSLELGDSALYFCASSGEGTLRTRGELFFGEGSRLTVL.

This chain joins TRBV30 and TRBJ1-1; TRBD1 aligns across 7 bases. The V and J ends lost 2 bases and 6 bases, in that order; junction bases with no gene match: 15. CDR3 length: 16 amino acids. Germline CDR1 reads GTSNPN; CDR2 reads SVGIG (reference sequence). The CDR3 DNA reads TGTGCCTGGAGTAGGGGCTCCGACAGGGCCAAGGCTGAAGCTTTCTTT. This encodes CAWSRGSDRAKAEAFF.

The chain recombines TRBV6-5 with TRBJ1-1, with 9 positions matching TRBD1. CDR3 length: 15 amino acids. Germline trimming cut 6 bases from V and 5 bases from J; bases unmatched to any gene: 10. CDR1 MNHEY and CDR2 SVGAGI come from the germline V gene. The CDR3 sequence is CASRGQGQGRTEAFF. The CDR3 DNA follows: TGTGCCAGCAGGGGGCAGGGACAGGGCCGAACTGAAGCTTTCTTT.